Below, 20 T cell receptor beta chains from the same sample are listed, as sequenced in a study of cytomegalovirus exposure and HLA in healthy donors. It was with 60 Vbeta and 13 Jbeta primers that the PCR ran. The data were produced by immunoSEQ multiplex PCR, yet TCRdb's version contains in-frame clones alone and is incomplete. Altogether 90,000 to 120,000 clones are present, approximately 80% being singletons, with the ten largest covering 4.2%. Sequencing was done on a sample of PBMCs. Every receptor here comes from a male donor in good health and CMV-seronegative.

The chain recombines TRBV5-4 with TRBJ2-1; 7 bases line up with TRBD2. The CDR3 runs 19 residues. The junction had 12 bases not matched to a gene; V was cut back by 0 bases and J by 0 bases. Germline V gene lookup returns CDR1 SGHNT and CDR2 YYREEE (reference sequence). The CDR3 here is CASSLVASGPTSSYNEQFF. CDR3 nucleotides: TGTGCCAGCAGCTTGGTGGCTAGCGGACCAACGAGCTCCTACAATGAGCAGTTCTTC.

V usage is TRBV5-1 and J usage is TRBJ2-3, with D possibly TRBD2 on 6 matching bases. CDR1 is SGHRS and CDR2 is YFSETQ in the germline V gene. This CDR3 is built from 14 residues. V dropped 4 bases and J dropped 8 bases, with 17 bases sitting between them. The CDR3 sequence is CASSPQGGIVTQYF. CDR3 nucleotide sequence: TGCGCCAGCAGCCCTCAAGGCGGGATAGTTACGCAGTATTTT.

The rearrangement links TRBV6-4 to TRBJ1-5; D remains ambiguous. The CDR3 is 14 amino acids. Germline V CDR1 and CDR2: MRHNA, SNTAGT. V was shortened by 0 bases and J by 0 bases, with 3 bases between the two germline ends. CDR3 sequence: CASSDSYSNQPQHF. In nucleotides, the CDR3 is TGTGCCAGCAGTGACTCCTATAGCAATCAGCCCCAGCATTTT.

The chain recombines TRBV6-5 with TRBJ2-5; 7 bases agree with TRBD2. With the DNA end fitting TRBJ2-7 better, the J assignment may be wrong. The CDR3 has 14 residues. Germline V CDR1 and CDR2: MNHEY, SVGAGI. CDR3 coding DNA: TGTGCCAGCAGTTATGGGGGGGTCTCCTACGAGCAGTACTTC. Its protein product is CASSYGGVSYEQYF.

The V and J genes are TRBV18 and TRBJ1-2; the D gene is possibly TRBD1 (6 bases). CDR1 is KGHSH and CDR2 is LQKENI in the germline V gene. This CDR3 comprises 14 residues. V dropped 3 bases and J dropped 6 bases, with 14 bases sitting between them. The CDR3 DNA reads as TGTGCCAGCTCACCCAACAGGGAAGGGCATGGCTACACCTTC. Protein: CASSPNREGHGYTF.

This clone came up once. The chain recombines TRBV18 with TRBJ1-1, with TRBD1 matching over 9 bases. V gave up 6 bases and J gave up 4 bases; unmatched junction bases: 12. This CDR3 region has 16 residues. CDR1 KGHSH and CDR2 LQKENI come from the germline V gene. CDR3: CASSPNLGTGSTEAFF. CDR3 DNA sequence: TGTGCCAGCTCCCCAAATCTTGGGACAGGGTCCACTGAAGCTTTCTTT.

This sequence joins TRBV7-9 and TRBJ1-2; tentative D call: TRBD1 (6 bases). Between the trimmed V and J ends, which lost 5 bases and 6 bases, there was a span of 16 bases. This CDR3 is built from 14 residues. The germline CDR1 and CDR2 sequences are SEHNR and FQNEAQ (reference sequence). CDR3 coding DNA: TGTGCCAGCAGCCGAGATCTGGGGGCCGATGGCTACACCTTC. Amino acids: CASSRDLGADGYTF.

The chain uses TRBV5-6 and TRBJ1-1, with 7 bases matching TRBD1. This CDR3 spans 15 amino acids. Germline CDR1 is SGHDT and CDR2 is YYEEEE. After removal of 4 bases from V and 1 base from J, the junction contained 7 bases not matched to a gene. In DNA, the CDR3 is TGTGCCAGCAGCCCCCGGGCAGGGGGGAACACTGAAGCTTTCTTT. The encoded protein is CASSPRAGGNTEAFF.

The V call is TRBV6-5, the J call TRBJ2-7, with a weak D call TRBD1 (5 bases). Trimming took off 2 bases at V and 4 bases at J, with 12 bases between the two ends. Germline loops: CDR1 MNHEY, CDR2 SVGAGI. The CDR3 consists of 14 residues. The DNA of the CDR3 is TGTGCCAGCAGTTACGGCAGGGATGGGTACGAGCAGTACTTC. Encoded protein: CASSYGRDGYEQYF.

V usage is TRBV30 and J usage is TRBJ1-1; D may be TRBD1 (5 bases). The CDR3 is 13 residues long. V lost 0 bases to trimming and J lost 1 base, with 6 bases between them. Per the germline V gene, CDR1 is GTSNPN and CDR2 is SVGIG (reference sequence). CDR3 protein: CAWSVGANTEAFF. CDR3 DNA sequence: TGTGCCTGGAGTGTAGGGGCGAACACTGAAGCTTTCTTT.

This clone was seen more than once but under ten times. V gene TRBV27 combines with J gene TRBJ2-5, with TRBD2 identical over 9 bases. The J call could be wrong; TRBJ2-7 is a better fit for the DNA end. The CDR3 contains 13 residues. CDR1 is MNHEY and CDR2 is SMNVEV in the germline V gene (reference sequence). This CDR3 is CASSFLAGPEQYF. CDR3 DNA: TGTGCCAGCAGTTTCCTAGCGGGACCCGAGCAGTACTTC.

This chain connects TRBV25-1 to TRBJ2-1; 12 nucleotides line up with TRBD2. The CDR3 is made up of 14 amino acids. The V gene's germline CDR1 is MGHDK and CDR2 SYGVNS. After removal of 3 bases from V and 11 bases from J, the junction contained 5 bases not matched to a gene. The CDR3 DNA reads TGTGCCAGCAGTGATACCCGGACTAGCGGGAAGCAGTTCTTC. Protein sequence: CASSDTRTSGKQFF.

This clone was recorded only once. This chain links TRBV19 with TRBJ1-1, with D perhaps TRBD1 (6 bases). The CDR3 is made up of 14 amino acids. Germline V gene lookup returns CDR1 LNHDA and CDR2 SQIVND (reference sequence). The V gene lost 3 bases and the J gene lost 4 bases, with 12 bases spanning the gap. The CDR3 loop is CASSITGRFTEAFF. CDR3 DNA: TGTGCCAGTAGTATCACAGGGAGATTCACTGAAGCTTTCTTT.

This chain joins TRBV4-1 and TRBJ2-7, with 9 bases aligning to TRBD1. Germline lookup yields CDR1 MGHRA and CDR2 YSYEKL. The CDR3 has 19 residues. With 3 bases clipped from V and 0 bases from J, the junction kept 15 bases outside the gene matches. CDR3 sequence reads: CASSHPGQGVKRSSYEQYF. In DNA, the CDR3 is TGCGCCAGCAGCCACCCGGGACAGGGTGTTAAGCGGAGCTCCTACGAGCAGTACTTC.

This clone showed up just a few times. The chain recombines TRBV28 with TRBJ2-7, with 11 positions matching TRBD2. CDR1 is MDHEN and CDR2 is SYDVKM in the germline V gene. The length of the CDR3 is 15 residues. J was trimmed by 2 bases and V by 6 bases; bases with no gene match: 6. CDR3 loop: CASSPGLADTYEQYF. DNA of the CDR3: TGTGCCAGCAGCCCGGGACTAGCGGATACCTACGAGCAGTACTTC.

This chain uses TRBV15 with TRBJ2-3, with 10 bases aligning to TRBD2. Germline CDR1 and CDR2: LNHNV and YYDKDF (reference sequence). The CDR3 loop spans 21 amino acids. The trim removed 0 bases at V and 0 bases at J, leaving 15 bases unmatched. This CDR3 is CATSRDALSSGRMSSTDTQYF. CDR3 nucleotides: TGTGCCACCAGCAGAGATGCGCTATCTAGCGGGAGAATGTCTAGCACAGATACGCAGTATTTT. Full variable domain (remainder filled in from reference TRBV15 and TRBJ2-3): DAMVIQNPRYQVTQFGKPVTLSCSQTLNHNVMYWYQQKSSQAPKLLFHYYDKDFNNEADTPDNFQSRRPNTSFCFLDIRSPGLGDTAMYLCATSRDALSSGRMSSTDTQYFGPGTRLTVL.

The chain recombines TRBV28 with TRBJ1-2; TRBD1 matches at 8 bases. This CDR3 has 14 amino acids. The germline V gene has CDR1 MDHEN and CDR2 SYDVKM. The ends lost 1 base at V and 7 bases at J; junction bases unmatched: 5. The CDR3 DNA reads as TGTGCCAGCAGTTTATCCCCAGGGGGCTTTGGCTACACCTTC. It translates to CASSLSPGGFGYTF.

The genes are TRBV28 and TRBJ2-7, with TRBD1 identical over 7 bases. Germline loops: CDR1 MDHEN, CDR2 SYDVKM. The V segment lost 2 bases and the J segment 7 bases; nucleotides outside the gene matches: 11. The length of the CDR3 is 15 residues. The CDR3 sequence is CASSLGAGDSREQYF. CDR3 DNA sequence: TGTGCCAGCAGTTTAGGGGCAGGGGACAGTAGAGAGCAGTACTTC.

This chain joins TRBV2 and TRBJ2-7, with 7 bases lining up with TRBD2. Per germline, CDR1 SNHLY and CDR2 FYNNEI. J was trimmed by 2 bases and V by 7 bases; bases with no gene match: 8. CDR3 size: 14 residues. CDR3 coding DNA: TGTGCCAGCAATAGCGGCGGGAGAGCCTACGAGCAGTACTTC. This translates into CASNSGGRAYEQYF.

The V and J genes are TRBV25-1 and TRBJ2-2; 9 bases map to TRBD1. The CDR3 consists of 16 residues. Trimming removed 2 bases from V and 4 bases from J; junction bases left unmatched: 5. Germline assignment: CDR1 MGHDK and CDR2 SYGVNS. CDR3 protein: CASSETGTGRTGELFF. The CDR3 DNA reads TGTGCCAGCAGTGAAACCGGGACAGGGCGCACCGGGGAGCTGTTTTTT. The full variable domain, in which reference TRBV25-1 and TRBJ2-2 provide the parts outside the CDR3, is EADIYQTPRYLVIGTGKKITLECSQTMGHDKMYWYQQDPGMELHLIHYSYGVNSTEKGDLSSESTVSRIRTEHFPLTLESARPSHTSQYLCASSETGTGRTGELFFGEGSRLTVL.